The T cell receptor beta chain described here comes from a study of T cells in Graves' hyperthyroidism and ophthalmopathy. CDR1 is SGHNT, CDR2 YYREEE, per germline (reference sequence). The CDR3 runs to 12 residues. The V and J ends lost 4 bases and 7 bases respectively, with 9 bases between them. RNA transcripts served as the template for amplifying TCR beta CDR3 regions. First-round RT-PCR with HTBI primers amplified the TCR CDR3 region. TCRdb itself ran the multiplex PCR reads through MiXCR, one entry per CDR3 protein. The sample comprises around 250,000 distinct CDR3 sequences, roughly 14% of which are singletons, and 13% rests with the top ten.

The chain is built from TRBV5-4 and TRBJ2-1; D uncertain. The TCR comes from a woman aged 40 to 49 with Graves' hyperthyroidism that later progressed to Graves' ophthalmopathy. The sample comprised blood. The CDR3 sequence is CASSPKLNEQFF. In nucleotides, the CDR3 is TGTGCCAGCAGCCCAAAATTAAATGAGCAGTTCTTC.